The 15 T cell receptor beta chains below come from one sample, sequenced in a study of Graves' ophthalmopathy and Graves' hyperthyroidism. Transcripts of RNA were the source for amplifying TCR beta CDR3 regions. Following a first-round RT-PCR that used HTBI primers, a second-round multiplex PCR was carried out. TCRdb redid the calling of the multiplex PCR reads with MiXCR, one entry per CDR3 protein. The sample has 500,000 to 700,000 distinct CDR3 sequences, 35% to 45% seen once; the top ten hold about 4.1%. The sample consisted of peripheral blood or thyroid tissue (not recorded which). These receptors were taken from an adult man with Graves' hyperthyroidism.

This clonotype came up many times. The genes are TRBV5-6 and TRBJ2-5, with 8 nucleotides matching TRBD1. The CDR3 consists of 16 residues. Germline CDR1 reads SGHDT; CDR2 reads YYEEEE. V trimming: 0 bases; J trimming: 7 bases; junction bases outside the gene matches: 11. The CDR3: CASSLGGQGTSRTQYF. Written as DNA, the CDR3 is TGTGCCAGCAGCTTGGGCGGACAGGGAACGAGTAGGACCCAGTACTTC.

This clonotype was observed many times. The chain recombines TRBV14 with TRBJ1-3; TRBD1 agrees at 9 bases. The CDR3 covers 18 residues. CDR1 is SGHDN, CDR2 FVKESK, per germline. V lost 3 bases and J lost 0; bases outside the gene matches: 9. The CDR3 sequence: CASSHRTGASYSGNTIYF. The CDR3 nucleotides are TGTGCCAGCAGCCATCGGACAGGGGCCTCCTACTCTGGAAACACCATATATTTT. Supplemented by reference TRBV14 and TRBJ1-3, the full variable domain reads EAGVTQFPSHSVIEKGQTVTLRCDPISGHDNLYWYRRVMGKEIKFLLHFVKESKQDESGMPNNRFLAERTGGTYSTLKVQPAELEDSGVYFCASSHRTGASYSGNTIYFGEGSWLTVV.

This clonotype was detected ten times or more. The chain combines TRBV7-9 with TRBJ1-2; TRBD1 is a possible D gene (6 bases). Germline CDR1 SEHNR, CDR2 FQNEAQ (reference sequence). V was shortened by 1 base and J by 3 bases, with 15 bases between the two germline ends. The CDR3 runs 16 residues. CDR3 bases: TGTGCCAGCAGCTTAGGAGTACAGGGAACTTACTATGGCTACACCTTC. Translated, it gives CASSLGVQGTYYGYTF.

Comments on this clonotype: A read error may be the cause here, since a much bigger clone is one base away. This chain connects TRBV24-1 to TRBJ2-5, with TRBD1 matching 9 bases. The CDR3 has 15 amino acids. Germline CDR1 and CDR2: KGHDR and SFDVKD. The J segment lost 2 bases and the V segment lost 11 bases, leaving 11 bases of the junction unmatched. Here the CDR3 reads CASRVRDRVQETQYF. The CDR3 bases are TGTGCCAGCAGAGTCCGGGACAGGGTTCAAGAGACCCAGTACTTC.

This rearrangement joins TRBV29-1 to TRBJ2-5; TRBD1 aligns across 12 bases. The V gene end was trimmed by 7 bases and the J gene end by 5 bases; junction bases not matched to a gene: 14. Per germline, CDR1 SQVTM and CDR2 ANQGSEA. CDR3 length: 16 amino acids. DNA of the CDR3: TGCAGCGGATGGGGGGTTGGGACAGGGGGCAGGGAGACCCAGTACTTC. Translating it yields CSGWGVGTGGRETQYF.

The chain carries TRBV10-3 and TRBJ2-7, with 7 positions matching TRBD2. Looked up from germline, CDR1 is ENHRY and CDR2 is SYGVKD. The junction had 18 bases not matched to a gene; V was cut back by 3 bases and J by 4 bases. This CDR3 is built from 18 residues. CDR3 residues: CAISDPQVASGLQYEQYF. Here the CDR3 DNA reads TGTGCCATCAGTGACCCTCAAGTGGCTAGCGGCCTGCAGTACGAGCAGTACTTC.

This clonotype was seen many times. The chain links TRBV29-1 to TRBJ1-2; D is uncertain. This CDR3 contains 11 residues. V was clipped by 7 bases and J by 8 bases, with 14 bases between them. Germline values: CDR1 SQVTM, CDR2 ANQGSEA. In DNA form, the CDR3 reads TGCAGCGGAAGCGGGGAGGAGGGCTACACCTTC. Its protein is CSGSGEEGYTF.

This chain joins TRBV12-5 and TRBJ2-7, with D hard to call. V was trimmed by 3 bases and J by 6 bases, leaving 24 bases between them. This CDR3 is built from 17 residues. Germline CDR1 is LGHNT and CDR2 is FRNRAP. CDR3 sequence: CASGFEEGPVRLREQYF. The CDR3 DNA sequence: TGTGCTAGTGGTTTCGAGGAAGGACCGGTTCGATTACGCGAGCAGTACTTC.

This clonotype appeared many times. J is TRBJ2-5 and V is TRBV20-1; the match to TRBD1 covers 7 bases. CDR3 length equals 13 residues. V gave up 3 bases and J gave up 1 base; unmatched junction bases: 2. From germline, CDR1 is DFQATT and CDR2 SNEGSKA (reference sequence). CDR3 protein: CSASKGAQETQYF. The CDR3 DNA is TGCAGTGCTAGTAAGGGGGCCCAAGAGACCCAGTACTTC.

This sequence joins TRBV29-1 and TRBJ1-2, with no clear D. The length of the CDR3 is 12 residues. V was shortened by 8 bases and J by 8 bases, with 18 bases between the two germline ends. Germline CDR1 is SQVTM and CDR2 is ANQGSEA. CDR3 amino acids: CSSPGLPQGYTF. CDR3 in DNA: TGCAGCAGTCCCGGCCTGCCTCAGGGCTACACCTTC.

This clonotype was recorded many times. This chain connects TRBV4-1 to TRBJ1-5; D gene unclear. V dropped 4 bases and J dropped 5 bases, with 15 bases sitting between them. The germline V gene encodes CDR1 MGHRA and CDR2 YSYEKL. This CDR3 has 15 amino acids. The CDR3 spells CASSPGKMEYQPQHF. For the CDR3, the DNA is TGCGCCAGCAGCCCCGGTAAGATGGAATATCAGCCCCAGCATTTT.

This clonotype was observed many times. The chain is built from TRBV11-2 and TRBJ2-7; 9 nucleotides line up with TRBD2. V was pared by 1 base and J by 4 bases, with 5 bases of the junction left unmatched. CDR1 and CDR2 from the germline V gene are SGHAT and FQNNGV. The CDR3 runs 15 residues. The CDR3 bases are TGTGCCAGCAGCTTAGTGCGGGGGGGTACGTACGAGCAGTACTTC. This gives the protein CASSLVRGGTYEQYF.

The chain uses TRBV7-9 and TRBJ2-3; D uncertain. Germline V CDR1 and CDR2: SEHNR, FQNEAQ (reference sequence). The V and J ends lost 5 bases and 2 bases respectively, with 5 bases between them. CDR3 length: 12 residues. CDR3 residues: CASSHVTDTQYF. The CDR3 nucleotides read TGTGCCAGCAGCCACGTCACAGATACGCAGTATTTT.

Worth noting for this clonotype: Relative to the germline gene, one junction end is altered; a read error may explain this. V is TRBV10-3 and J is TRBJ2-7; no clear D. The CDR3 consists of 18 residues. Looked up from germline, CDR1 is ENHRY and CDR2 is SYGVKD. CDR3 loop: CASSLRADAFISSYEQYF. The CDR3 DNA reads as TGTGCCAGCAGTTTACGGGCCGACGCTTTCATTAGCTCCTACGAGCAGTACTTC.

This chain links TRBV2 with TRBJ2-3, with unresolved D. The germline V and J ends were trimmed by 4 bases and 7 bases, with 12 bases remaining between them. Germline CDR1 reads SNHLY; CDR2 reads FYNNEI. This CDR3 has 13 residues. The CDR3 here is CASSVLSRNTQYF. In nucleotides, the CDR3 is TGTGCCAGCAGTGTCCTCAGTCGAAATACGCAGTATTTT.